This TCR beta chain comes out of a study of T-cell reconstitution after alpha-beta-depleted transplantation in children. The TCRbeta library incorporated unique molecular identifiers. TCRdb fed the PCR reads into MiXCR, producing one record per CDR3 protein. In the table there are 90,000 to 100,000 distinct CDR3 sequences, under 25% of which are singletons. Trimming stripped 1 base from V and 5 bases from J, with 11 bases between. The CDR3 spans 14 residues. Germline CDR1 and CDR2: SEHNR and FQNEAQ (reference sequence). Details on this clonotype: Its antigen is unknown.

Findings and caveats of the study: Two months or so post-transplant, alpha-beta T cells reportedly derived from several hundred expanded graft clones. Recipient T cells and thymic progenitors that survived were the source of the high TCRbeta diversity seen at day 60 in some patients.

The V gene is TRBV7-9, the J gene TRBJ1-1; D not resolved. This receptor was obtained from a boy aged 2 to 10 with acute lymphoblastic leukemia, due to receive a stem cell transplant. Sequences were derived from PBMCs, sampled before TCRalphabeta/CD19-depleted stem cell transplant. CDR3 nucleotide sequence: TGTGCCAGCAGCTTAGGGACGCCGCGGACTGAAGCTTTCTTT. Translated, it gives CASSLGTPRTEAFF.